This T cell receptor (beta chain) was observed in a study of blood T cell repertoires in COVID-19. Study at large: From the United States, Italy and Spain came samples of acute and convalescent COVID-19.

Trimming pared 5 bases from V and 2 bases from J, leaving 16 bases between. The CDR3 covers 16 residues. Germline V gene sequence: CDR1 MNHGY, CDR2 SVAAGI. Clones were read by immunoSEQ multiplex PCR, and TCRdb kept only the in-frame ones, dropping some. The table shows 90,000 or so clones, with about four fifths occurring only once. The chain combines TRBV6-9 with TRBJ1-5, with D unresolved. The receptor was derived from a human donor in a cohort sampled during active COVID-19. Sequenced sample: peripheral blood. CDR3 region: CASSPMGDGGNQPQHF. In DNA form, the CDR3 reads TGTGCCAGCAGTCCCATGGGAGACGGAGGCAATCAGCCCCAGCATTTT.